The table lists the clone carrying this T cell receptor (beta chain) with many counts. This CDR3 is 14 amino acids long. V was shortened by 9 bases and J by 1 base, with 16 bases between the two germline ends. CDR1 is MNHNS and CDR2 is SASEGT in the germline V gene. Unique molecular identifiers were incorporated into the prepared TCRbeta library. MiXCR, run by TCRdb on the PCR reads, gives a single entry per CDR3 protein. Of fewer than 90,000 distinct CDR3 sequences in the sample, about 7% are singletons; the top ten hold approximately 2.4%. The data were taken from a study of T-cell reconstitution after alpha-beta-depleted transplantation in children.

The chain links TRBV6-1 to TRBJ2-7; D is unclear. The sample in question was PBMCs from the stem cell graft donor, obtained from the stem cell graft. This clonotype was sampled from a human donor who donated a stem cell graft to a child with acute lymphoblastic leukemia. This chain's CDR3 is CASEWAESSYEQYF. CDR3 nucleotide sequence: TGTGCCAGTGAATGGGCAGAGAGTTCCTACGAGCAGTACTTC.